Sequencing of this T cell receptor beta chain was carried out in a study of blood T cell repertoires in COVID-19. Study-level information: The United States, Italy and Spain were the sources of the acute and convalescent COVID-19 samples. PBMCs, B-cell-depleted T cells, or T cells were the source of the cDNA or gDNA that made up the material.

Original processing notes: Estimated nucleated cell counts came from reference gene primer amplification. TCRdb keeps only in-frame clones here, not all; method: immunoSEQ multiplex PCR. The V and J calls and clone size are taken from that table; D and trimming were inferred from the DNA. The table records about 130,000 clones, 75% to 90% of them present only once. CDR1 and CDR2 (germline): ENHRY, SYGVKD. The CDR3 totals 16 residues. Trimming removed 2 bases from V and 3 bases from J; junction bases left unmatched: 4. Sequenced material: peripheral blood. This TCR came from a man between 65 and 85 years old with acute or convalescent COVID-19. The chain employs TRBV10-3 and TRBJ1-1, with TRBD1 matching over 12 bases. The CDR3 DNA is TGTGCCATCAGTGAGCCGGGACAGGGGGCCGACACTGAAGCTTTCTTT. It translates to CAISEPGQGADTEAFF.